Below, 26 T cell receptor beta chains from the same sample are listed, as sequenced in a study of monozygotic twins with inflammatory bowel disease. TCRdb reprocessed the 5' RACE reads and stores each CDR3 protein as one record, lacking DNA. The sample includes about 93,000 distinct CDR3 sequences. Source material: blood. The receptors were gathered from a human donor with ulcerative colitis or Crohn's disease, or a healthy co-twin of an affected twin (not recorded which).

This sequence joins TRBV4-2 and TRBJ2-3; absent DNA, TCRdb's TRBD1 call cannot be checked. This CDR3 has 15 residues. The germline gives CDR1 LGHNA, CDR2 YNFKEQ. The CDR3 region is CASSQDGGRTDTQYF.

Here the CDR3 reads CASSLAVGQGNQPQHF. The chain uses TRBV7-9 and TRBJ1-5. This CDR3 contains 16 residues. Germline loops: CDR1 SEHNR, CDR2 FQNEAQ (reference sequence).

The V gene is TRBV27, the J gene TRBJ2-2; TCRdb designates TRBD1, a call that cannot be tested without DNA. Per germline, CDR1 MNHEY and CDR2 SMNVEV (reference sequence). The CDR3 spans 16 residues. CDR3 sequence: CASSLSSGTNTGELFF.

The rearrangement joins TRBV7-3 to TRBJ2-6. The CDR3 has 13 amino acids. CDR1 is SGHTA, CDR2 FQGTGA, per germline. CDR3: CASRFSGANVLTF.

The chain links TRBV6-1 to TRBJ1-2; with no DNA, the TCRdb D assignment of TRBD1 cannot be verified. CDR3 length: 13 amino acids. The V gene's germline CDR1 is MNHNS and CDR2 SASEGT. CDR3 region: CASRKDRSGGYTF.

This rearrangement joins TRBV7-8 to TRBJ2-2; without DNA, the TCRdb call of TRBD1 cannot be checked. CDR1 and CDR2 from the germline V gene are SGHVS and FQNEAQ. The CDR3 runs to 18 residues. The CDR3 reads CASSLSFGAGGGTGELFF.

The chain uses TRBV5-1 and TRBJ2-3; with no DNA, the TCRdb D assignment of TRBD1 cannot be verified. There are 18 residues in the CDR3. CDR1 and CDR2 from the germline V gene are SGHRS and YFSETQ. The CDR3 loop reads CASSLRAGAPNPLNTHYF.

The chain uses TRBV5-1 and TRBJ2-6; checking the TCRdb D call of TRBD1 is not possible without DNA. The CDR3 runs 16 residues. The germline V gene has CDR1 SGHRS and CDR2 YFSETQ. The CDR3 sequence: CASSLYRGSGANVLTF.

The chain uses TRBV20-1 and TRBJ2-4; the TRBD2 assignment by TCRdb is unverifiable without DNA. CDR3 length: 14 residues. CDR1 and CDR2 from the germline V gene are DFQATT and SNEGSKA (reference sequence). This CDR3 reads CSAQTLGTSRIQYF.

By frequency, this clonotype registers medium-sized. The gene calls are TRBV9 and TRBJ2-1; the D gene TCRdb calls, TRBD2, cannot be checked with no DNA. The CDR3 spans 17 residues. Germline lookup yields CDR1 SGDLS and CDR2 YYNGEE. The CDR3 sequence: CASSVTSGGARVGEQFF.

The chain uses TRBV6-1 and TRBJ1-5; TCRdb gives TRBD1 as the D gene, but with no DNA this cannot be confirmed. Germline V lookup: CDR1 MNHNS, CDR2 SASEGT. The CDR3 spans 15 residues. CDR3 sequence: CASSGRQGSNQPQHF.

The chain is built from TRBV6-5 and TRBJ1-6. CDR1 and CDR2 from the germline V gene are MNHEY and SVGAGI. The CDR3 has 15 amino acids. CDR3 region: CASSYTGPYNSPLHF.

This chain's CDR3 is CAISLGGQETQYF. This chain links TRBV10-3 with TRBJ2-5; TCRdb picks TRBD1, but there is no DNA to check that call. CDR3 length: 13 residues. Looked up from germline, CDR1 is ENHRY and CDR2 is SYGVKD.

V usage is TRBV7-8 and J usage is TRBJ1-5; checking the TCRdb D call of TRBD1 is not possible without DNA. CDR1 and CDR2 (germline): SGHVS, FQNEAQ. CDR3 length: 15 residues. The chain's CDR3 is CASSLQGAGNQPQHF.

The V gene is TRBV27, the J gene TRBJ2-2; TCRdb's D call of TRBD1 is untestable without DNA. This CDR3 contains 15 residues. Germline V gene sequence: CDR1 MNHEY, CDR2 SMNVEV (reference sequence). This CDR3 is CASKVFGQVTGELFF.

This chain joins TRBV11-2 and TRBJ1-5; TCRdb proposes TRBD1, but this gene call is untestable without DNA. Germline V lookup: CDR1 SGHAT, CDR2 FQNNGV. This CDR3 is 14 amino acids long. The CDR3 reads CASGSGTGDQPQHF.

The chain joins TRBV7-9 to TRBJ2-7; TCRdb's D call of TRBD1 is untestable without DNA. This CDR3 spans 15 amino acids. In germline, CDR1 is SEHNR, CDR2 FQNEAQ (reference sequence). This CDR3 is CASSLTGQRSYEQYF.

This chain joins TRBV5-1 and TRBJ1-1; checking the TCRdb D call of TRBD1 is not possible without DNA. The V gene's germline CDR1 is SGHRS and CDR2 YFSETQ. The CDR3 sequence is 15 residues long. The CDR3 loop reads CASSRDTNMNTEAFF.

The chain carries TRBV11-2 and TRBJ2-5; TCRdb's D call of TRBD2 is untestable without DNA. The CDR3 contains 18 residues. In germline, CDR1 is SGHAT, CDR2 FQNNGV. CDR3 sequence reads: CASSSGPLLAGGQETQYF.

The chain's CDR3 is CASHPGQGATHRTKPQHF. The V call is TRBV19, the J call TRBJ1-5; there is no DNA to check the TCRdb D call of TRBD1. This CDR3 spans 18 amino acids. Germline CDR1 is LNHDA and CDR2 is SQIVND (reference sequence).

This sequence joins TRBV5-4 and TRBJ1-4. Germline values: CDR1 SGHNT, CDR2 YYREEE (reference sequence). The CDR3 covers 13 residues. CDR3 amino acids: CASSQRQNEKLFF.

Here the CDR3 reads CASSPRVKGADEQFF. The genes are TRBV18 and TRBJ2-1; the TRBD1 assignment by TCRdb is unverifiable without DNA. The CDR3 covers 15 residues. Germline CDR1 reads KGHSH; CDR2 reads LQKENI. Drawing the rest from reference TRBV18 and TRBJ2-1, the complete variable domain is NAGVMQNPRHLVRRRGQEARLRCSPMKGHSHVYWYRQLPEEGLKFMVYLQKENIIDESGMPKERFSAEFPKEGPSILRIQQVVRGDSAAYFCASSPRVKGADEQFFGPGTRLTVL.

CDR3 amino acids: CASSFDGTARGETQYF. V is TRBV5-1 and J is TRBJ2-5; TCRdb's D call of TRBD1 is untestable without DNA. The germline V gene encodes CDR1 SGHRS and CDR2 YFSETQ. CDR3 length: 16 residues.

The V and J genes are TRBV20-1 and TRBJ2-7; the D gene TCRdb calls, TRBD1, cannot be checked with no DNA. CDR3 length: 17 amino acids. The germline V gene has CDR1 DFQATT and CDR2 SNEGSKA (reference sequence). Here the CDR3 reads CSARVPPGGQSSYEQYF.

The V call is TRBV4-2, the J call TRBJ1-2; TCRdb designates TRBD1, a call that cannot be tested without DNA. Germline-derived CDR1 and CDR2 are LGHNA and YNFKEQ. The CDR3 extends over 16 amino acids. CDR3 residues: CASSPQMPGQGYGYTF.

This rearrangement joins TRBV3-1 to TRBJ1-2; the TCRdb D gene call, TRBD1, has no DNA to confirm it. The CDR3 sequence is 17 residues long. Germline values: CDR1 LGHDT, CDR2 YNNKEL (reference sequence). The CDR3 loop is CASSQAQPGQVNYGYTF.